Listed here is a single TCR beta chain. Its matching antigen is unknown. The data derive from a study of cytomegalovirus exposure and HLA in healthy donors. Regarding the study as a whole: V segments that were indistinguishable, TRBV6-2 and TRBV6-3 among them, were omitted from analysis.

The CDR3 loop spans 20 amino acids. V dropped 6 bases and J dropped 1; count of bases not matched to a gene: 14. Germline CDR1 is SNHLY and CDR2 is FYNNEI. With 60 Vbeta and 13 Jbeta primers, the PCR was carried out. Sequenced by immunoSEQ multiplex PCR; TCRdb stores in-frame clones only, minus some. The profile shows some 180,000 clones, more than 75% of them singletons. V usage is TRBV2 and J usage is TRBJ2-1; TRBD2 aligns across 14 bases. The sample taken for sequencing was PBMCs. This receptor was obtained from a woman aged 30 to 39 in good health and CMV-seropositive. The chain's CDR3 is CASRSGKTSGRVASYNEQFF. As DNA, the CDR3 is TGTGCCAGCAGATCAGGCAAGACTAGCGGGAGGGTGGCATCCTACAATGAGCAGTTCTTC.